This T cell receptor beta chain was obtained from a study of blood T cell repertoires in COVID-19. Study-wide background: COVID-19 samples, acute and convalescent, were from the United States, Italy and Spain. The analysed material was cDNA or gDNA that came from T cells, B-cell-depleted T cells, or PBMCs.

V dropped 2 bases and J dropped 7; count of bases not matched to a gene: 5. Germline loops: CDR1 KGHDR, CDR2 SFDVKD. CDR3 length: 14 amino acids. Original analysis: Amplified reference gene primers provided the basis for estimating nucleated cell counts. Sequenced by immunoSEQ multiplex PCR; TCRdb stores in-frame clones only, minus some. The D gene and trimming were derived from the DNA, and the V and J assignments and clone size from that table. The sample consists of approximately 150,000 clones, roughly 86% of them appearing once. The sequence was obtained from a woman aged 55-69 years who had recovered from COVID-19. The chain is built from TRBV24-1 and TRBJ1-2; 8 bases are a match to TRBD1. Sequencing used peripheral blood. CDR3 in DNA: TGTGCCACCAGTGATTCTACAGGGGGTGGTGGCTACACCTTC. Protein: CATSDSTGGGGYTF.